This entry lists 11 T cell receptor beta chains sequenced from one sample in a study of human T cells and chemical hapten exposure. Regarding time point: healthy volunteer bleed at 2 weeks. Extraction of total RNA was performed on unfractionated whole blood. TCRdb independently ran MiXCR on the RACE reads; one entry per CDR3 protein. In the table there are tens of thousands of distinct CDR3 sequences, about 7% of which are singletons. The sequenced material came from whole blood. The source is a human donor in good health. Some clones in this sample may be carry-over from other donors' samples.

The CDR3 region is CASSPGPQGAHRNQPQHF. CDR3 bases: TGCGCCAGCAGCCCGGGTCCACAGGGGGCGCATCGCAATCAGCCCCAGCATTTT. V and J are TRBV5-1 and TRBJ1-5, with 9 nucleotides matching TRBD1. Germline V lookup: CDR1 SGHRS, CDR2 YFSETQ. The trim removed 4 bases at V and 2 bases at J, leaving 13 bases unmatched. The CDR3 spans 18 residues.

This clonotype appeared many times. The CDR3: CASSPIPGRAWSSPLHF. The CDR3 region has the DNA TGTGCCAGCAGCCCTATCCCGGGCAGGGCGTGGAGTTCACCCCTCCACTTT. The chain is built from TRBV11-2 and TRBJ1-6; tentative D call: TRBD1 (5 bases). The CDR3 has 17 residues. Trimming left V 5 bases short and J 9 bases short, with 23 bases between. CDR1 is SGHAT and CDR2 is FQNNGV in the germline V gene. Looking up the rest from reference TRBV11-2 and TRBJ1-6 gives the full variable domain: EAGVAQSPRYKIIEKRQSVAFWCNPISGHATLYWYQQILGQGPKLLIQFQNNGVVDDSQLPKDRFSAERLKGVDSTLKIQPAKLEDSAVYLCASSPIPGRAWSSPLHFGNGTRLTVT.

This chain joins TRBV5-6 and TRBJ1-2; D is unclear. This CDR3 spans 14 amino acids. V lost 0 bases and J 4 bases, leaving 10 bases between the germline ends. Germline CDR1 and CDR2: SGHDT and YYEEEE. CDR3: CASSLGPAFYGYTF. The CDR3 nucleotides are TGTGCCAGCAGCTTGGGGCCAGCGTTCTATGGCTACACCTTC. Full variable domain (outside the CDR3, taken from reference TRBV5-6 and TRBJ1-2): DAGVTQSPTHLIKTRGQQVTLRCSPKSGHDTVSWYQQALGQGPQFIFQYYEEEERQRGNFPDRFSGHQFPNYSSELNVNALLLGDSALYLCASSLGPAFYGYTFGSGTRLTVV.

This clonotype was seen at least ten times. The rearrangement uses TRBV2 and TRBJ1-2, with 7 bases identical to TRBD1. Trimming cost V 8 bases and J 7 bases; bases outside gene matches: 10. Looked up from germline, CDR1 is SNHLY and CDR2 is FYNNEI. The CDR3 is 13 amino acids. As DNA, the CDR3 is TGTGCCAGCCGGACAGGAGACTCGCTTGGCTACACCTTC. Residues: CASRTGDSLGYTF.

This clonotype has more than one count but fewer than ten. V and J are TRBV28 and TRBJ1-2; D is undetermined. The CDR3 length is 13 residues. V lost 3 bases, J lost 4 bases, and 9 bases lay in between. CDR1 and CDR2 from the germline V gene are MDHEN and SYDVKM. The CDR3 protein is CASSFSAGYGYTF. DNA for the CDR3: TGTGCCAGCAGTTTTTCGGCAGGCTATGGCTACACCTTC.

The chain is built from TRBV29-1 and TRBJ1-4, with a possible D match to TRBD1 (5 bases). Germline V lookup: CDR1 SQVTM, CDR2 ANQGSEA. The CDR3 has 12 residues. V lost 8 bases and J 2 bases, leaving 9 bases between the germline ends. The CDR3 sequence is CSYRDTNEKLFF. CDR3 nucleotide sequence: TGCAGCTACCGGGACACTAATGAAAAACTGTTTTTT.

This clonotype has just a few counts. This chain links TRBV5-1 with TRBJ2-7; the match to TRBD1 covers 7 bases. CDR3 length: 15 residues. Trimming cost V 3 bases and J 3 bases; bases outside gene matches: 9. From germline, CDR1 is SGHRS and CDR2 YFSETQ. The chain's CDR3 is CASSSEPGQYYEQYF. The CDR3 DNA sequence: TGCGCCAGCAGCTCAGAACCGGGACAGTACTACGAGCAGTACTTC.

This clonotype was found many times. The chain joins TRBV7-2 to TRBJ2-3; D is unclear. This CDR3 contains 14 residues. Trimming took off 1 base at V and 2 bases at J, with 7 bases between the two ends. Looked up from germline, CDR1 is SGHTA and CDR2 is FQGNSA. In DNA form, the CDR3 reads TGTGCCAGCAGCTTAGACGGAAACACAGATACGCAGTATTTT. This encodes CASSLDGNTDTQYF.

This rearrangement joins TRBV28 to TRBJ2-1; D not resolved. Germline V gene data show CDR1 as MDHEN and CDR2 as SYDVKM. V was shortened by 5 bases and J by 7 bases, with 9 bases between the two germline ends. The CDR3 runs to 12 residues. The CDR3 region is CASSRSCNEQFF. CDR3 DNA sequence: TGTGCCAGCAGTAGGTCCTGTAATGAGCAGTTCTTC. Filled out from reference TRBV28 and TRBJ2-1, the complete variable domain reads DVKVTQSSRYLVKRTGEKVFLECVQDMDHENMFWYRQDPGLGLRLIYFSYDVKMKEKGDIPEGYSVSREKKERFSLILESASTNQTSMYLCASSRSCNEQFFGPGTRLTVL.

This clonotype was observed a few times. The CDR3 DNA reads as TGCGCCAGCAGCCCCACTAGCGGGAGTACCGGGGCCAACGTCCTGACTTTC. It translates to CASSPTSGSTGANVLTF. This rearrangement joins TRBV5-1 to TRBJ2-6, with 11 nucleotides matching TRBD2. This CDR3 contains 17 residues. Trimming cost V 4 bases and J 4 bases; bases outside gene matches: 7. The germline CDR1 and CDR2 sequences are SGHRS and YFSETQ.

This clonotype occurred a few times. The J gene is TRBJ1-1, the V gene TRBV6-2 or TRBV6-3, with D unclear. CDR3 size: 14 residues. Trimming removed 7 bases at V and 0 bases at J, with 12 bases between. Germline CDR1 MNHEY, CDR2 SVGEGT. CDR3 DNA sequence: TGTGCCAGCATTGCTCTTGACTTGAACACTGAAGCTTTCTTT. This gives the protein CASIALDLNTEAFF.